This T cell receptor (gamma chain) originates from a study of fetal and pediatric gammadelta thymocytes (dated 2022 in TCRdb). Regarding the research as a whole: The bulk gammadelta thymocyte repertoires combined previously published and newly generated, unpublished data and were used to strengthen a single-cell study of gammadelta thymocyte development. The bulk gammadelta thymocyte repertoire set covered some 10 subjects in total, 3 fetal thymus donors and 7 pediatric thymus donors. Bulk gammadelta thymocyte repertoires combined previously published data (refs 27,28) with unpublished data. To increase subject numbers and strengthen the CDR3 publicity analysis, bulk TCR repertoire data were added. Broad study findings and their caveats: Compared with post-natal repertoires, fetal gammadelta thymocyte repertoires were previously reported to be enriched for TRDV2, TRGV8 and TRGV9 usage, low N additions and public CDR3s.

From its cysteine to its phenylalanine, the CDR3 spans 12 amino acids. The CDR3 DNA has 36 bases and is translated from base 1. Germline trimming: 3 bases from V, 1 base from J; junction bases outside gene matches: 0. The germline V gene (reference sequence) supplies CDR1 GITISATS and CDR2 ISYDGTV. The run used an Illumina MiSeq. On the study's bioinformatics: To analyze publicity, the Vgamma9Vdelta2 and nonVgamma9Vdelta2 bulk CDR3 files from each subject were merged so that every subject had one combined repertoire. Using base R and dplyr, CDR3 publicity was scored on a scale from 0 to 19 by checking each amino acid sequence across 9 single-cell datasets and about eleven bulk repertoires. Clonotypes were called again by TCRdb from the public reads via CATT, and duplicate nucleotide sequences were then merged into one entry. These V and J calls derive from TCRdb rather than the authors' analysis. For this sample there are about 500 gamma-chain clones; 4% to 4.5% appear just once. The ten biggest clones cover 40% to 55% of the sample.

In Singapore, elective pregnancy terminations performed for socio-psychological reasons at roughly 14 to 22 weeks estimated gestational age were the source of the fetal thymuses. All fetuses were assessed as structurally normal by ultrasound before termination and by gross morphological examination after termination. Thymocytes were stained with Zombie NIR viability dye plus antibodies to CD3 (UCHT1), TCRgammadelta (11F2), TCRVgamma9 (IMMU360) and TCRVdelta2 (IMMU389). TRD and TRG CDR3 repertoires were generated in bulk, separately, from sorted Vgamma9Vdelta2 and nonVgamma9Vdelta2 gammadelta thymocytes obtained from human fetal and pediatric thymuses. Thymic cell suspensions were prepared from fetal and post-natal thymuses as described previously. NonVgamma9Vdelta2 thymocytes were sorted as CD3+ gammadeltaTCR+ cells that did not have the Vgamma9+Vdelta2+ phenotype. Cell sorting was done on a FACS Aria III cell sorter (BD Biosciences).

This clone has just a few counts. Its antigen specificity is not known. No much larger clone exists at a distance of one base, and base qualities are not known. Sample: non-Vgamma9Vdelta2 gamma-delta T cells from the thymus. The cell subset or site label, read with the paper, signifies: CD3+gammadeltaTCR+ thymocytes not co-expressing Vgamma9 and Vdelta2. The chain uses TRGV9 and TRGJ1 or TRGJ2. The J gene comes from matching the DNA to germline here; TCRdb lacks it. The sequence was obtained from a human fetus. Read as DNA, the sequence is TGTGCCTTGTGGGAGAATTATTATAAGAAACTCTTT. Its translation reads: CALWENYYKKLF.